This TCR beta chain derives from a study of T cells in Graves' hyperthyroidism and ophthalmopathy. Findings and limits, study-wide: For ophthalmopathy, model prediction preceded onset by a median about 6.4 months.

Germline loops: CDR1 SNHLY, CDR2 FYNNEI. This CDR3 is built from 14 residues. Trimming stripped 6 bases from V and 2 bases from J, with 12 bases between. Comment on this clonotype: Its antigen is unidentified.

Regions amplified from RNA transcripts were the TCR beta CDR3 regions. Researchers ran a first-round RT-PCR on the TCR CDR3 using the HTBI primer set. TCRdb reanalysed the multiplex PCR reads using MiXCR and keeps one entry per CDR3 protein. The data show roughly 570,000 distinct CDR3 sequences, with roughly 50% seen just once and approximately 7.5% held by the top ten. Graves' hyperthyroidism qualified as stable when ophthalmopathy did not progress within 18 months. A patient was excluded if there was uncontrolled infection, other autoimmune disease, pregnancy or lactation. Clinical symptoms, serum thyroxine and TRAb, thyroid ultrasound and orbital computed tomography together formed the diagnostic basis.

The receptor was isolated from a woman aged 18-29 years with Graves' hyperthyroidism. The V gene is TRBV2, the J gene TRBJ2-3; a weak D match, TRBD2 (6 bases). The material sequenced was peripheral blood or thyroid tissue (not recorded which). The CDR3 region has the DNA TGTGCCAGCAGGTCTTCGCGGGACACAGATACGCAGTATTTT. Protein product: CASRSSRDTDTQYF.